Below, 14 T cell receptor beta chains from the same sample are listed, as sequenced in a study of T cell changes during pregnancy in multiple sclerosis. Produced via immunoSEQ multiplex PCR; TCRdb's table is partial and in-frame only. Among tens of thousands of clones, approximately 90% were seen once, and the ten largest hold roughly 1.2%. The input for sequencing was CD4+ T cells from peripheral blood mononuclear cells, taken after pregnancy. The receptor set was obtained from a female donor with multiple sclerosis, enrolled in a pregnancy study.

The V gene is TRBV7-2, the J gene TRBJ2-4, with 7 bases that match TRBD1. V shed 3 bases and J 4 bases; nucleotides not matched to a gene: 6. The CDR3 runs to 15 residues. Germline V gene data show CDR1 as SGHTA and CDR2 as FQGNSA. This CDR3 reads CASSFMTGTKNIQYF. DNA for the CDR3: TGTGCCAGCAGCTTCATGACAGGGACGAAAAACATTCAGTACTTC.

The V gene is TRBV7-2, the J gene TRBJ2-7; 7 bases are a match to TRBD2. The germline gives CDR1 SGHTA, CDR2 FQGNSA. The CDR3 length is 15 residues. Trimming cost V 3 bases and J 1 base; bases outside gene matches: 6. This chain's CDR3 is CASSFGGSSSYEQYF. The CDR3 DNA reads TGTGCCAGCAGCTTCGGCGGGAGTAGTTCCTACGAGCAGTACTTC.

The rearrangement joins TRBV7-2 to TRBJ2-3; D is undetermined. Germline V gene data show CDR1 as SGHTA and CDR2 as FQGNSA. Trimming pared 2 bases from V and 5 bases from J, leaving 8 bases between. The CDR3 totals 13 residues. CDR3 in DNA: TGTGCCAGCAGCTTAAGTCCGGGAGATACGCAGTATTTT. The encoded protein is CASSLSPGDTQYF.

This chain connects TRBV4-1 to TRBJ2-1, with 11 positions matching TRBD2. V shed 3 bases and J 2 bases; nucleotides not matched to a gene: 9. This CDR3 has 18 residues. The germline gives CDR1 MGHRA, CDR2 YSYEKL. The CDR3 coding sequence is TGCGCCAGCAGCCATAGCGGGAGGGCCCGCGGGGCCTACAATGAGCAGTTCTTC. This sequence encodes CASSHSGRARGAYNEQFF.

The gene calls are TRBV7-2 and TRBJ1-5; 10 positions agree with TRBD1. The CDR3 contains 15 residues. V shed 5 bases, J shed 4 bases, and the junction held 5 bases outside the gene matches. The germline V gene encodes CDR1 SGHTA and CDR2 FQGNSA. Here the CDR3 DNA reads TGTGCCAGCAGCGTGACAGGGGGCAAGAATCAGCCCCAGCATTTT. This translates into CASSVTGGKNQPQHF.

This chain uses TRBV5-1 with TRBJ2-3; TRBD2 matches at 11 bases. Germline V gives CDR1 SGHRS, CDR2 YFSETQ. The CDR3 covers 16 residues. With 3 bases clipped from V and 3 bases from J, the junction kept 6 bases outside the gene matches. CDR3 amino acids: CASSWARLAGTDTQYF. DNA for the CDR3: TGCGCCAGCAGCTGGGCGAGACTAGCGGGGACAGATACGCAGTATTTT.

The chain carries TRBV30 and TRBJ1-4; possibly TRBD1 for D (6 bases). Germline V lookup: CDR1 GTSNPN, CDR2 SVGIG (reference sequence). Deletions cut 4 bases from V and 8 bases from J, with 14 bases between. The CDR3 spans 13 residues. The CDR3 bases are TGTGCCTGGACAACCAGGGGAAACGAAAAACTGTTTTTT. Translating it yields CAWTTRGNEKLFF.

V gene TRBV15 combines with J gene TRBJ2-5; D is undetermined. The ends were cut back, 3 bases at V and 2 bases at J, with 7 bases in the middle. This CDR3 is 13 amino acids long. Germline lookup yields CDR1 LNHNV and CDR2 YYDKDF (reference sequence). CDR3 sequence reads: CATSRRAQETQYF. The CDR3 nucleotides read TGTGCCACCAGCAGGAGAGCACAAGAGACCCAGTACTTC.

The chain employs TRBV20-1 and TRBJ1-2; D gene ambiguous. Germline CDR1 is DFQATT and CDR2 is SNEGSKA (reference sequence). This CDR3 is 11 amino acids long. V was shortened by 0 bases and J by 8 bases, with 7 bases between the two germline ends. CDR3 DNA sequence: TGCAGTGCTAGAGATAAACAGGGCTACACCTTC. This gives the protein CSARDKQGYTF.

The rearrangement uses TRBV19 and TRBJ2-3; maybe TRBD2 (6 bases). V lost 6 bases, J lost 5 bases, and 18 bases lay in between. The CDR3 loop spans 15 amino acids. Germline V lookup: CDR1 LNHDA, CDR2 SQIVND (reference sequence). The CDR3 here is CASRLSSGAVDTQYF. CDR3 bases: TGTGCCAGTAGACTCTCTTCGGGAGCGGTAGATACGCAGTATTTT.

As DNA, the CDR3 is TGTGCCAGCAGCTTAGTTGGCAGCGGGACACCCCAAGAGACCCAGTACTTC. It specifies CASSLVGSGTPQETQYF. J is TRBJ2-5 and V is TRBV7-2; D perhaps matches TRBD2 (7 bases). The CDR3 length is 17 residues. Trimming cost V 1 base and J 1 base, with 16 bases left between them. The germline V gene has CDR1 SGHTA and CDR2 FQGNSA.

This chain connects TRBV12-5 to TRBJ2-1, with TRBD2 identical over 7 bases. The V gene's germline CDR1 is LGHNT and CDR2 FRNRAP. The V segment lost 6 bases and the J segment 5 bases; nucleotides outside the gene matches: 7. The CDR3 spans 14 residues. The CDR3 sequence is CASGPTSYHNEQFF. For the CDR3, the DNA is TGTGCTAGTGGCCCGACTAGCTACCACAATGAGCAGTTCTTC.

Of note for this clone: This same CDR3 is encoded by further DNA sequences in the sample. The rearrangement links TRBV28 to TRBJ2-7, with a weak D call TRBD1 (5 bases). Germline CDR1 is MDHEN and CDR2 is SYDVKM. There are 12 residues in the CDR3. The V gene lost 6 bases and the J gene lost 4 bases, with 10 bases spanning the gap. This chain's CDR3 is CASSLAGYEQYF. In DNA, the CDR3 is TGTGCCAGCAGCTTAGCAGGGTACGAGCAGTACTTC. Together with reference TRBV28 and TRBJ2-7, the CDR3 gives the full variable domain: DVKVTQSSRYLVKRTGEKVFLECVQDMDHENMFWYRQDPGLGLRLIYFSYDVKMKEKGDIPEGYSVSREKKERFSLILESASTNQTSMYLCASSLAGYEQYFGPGTRLTVT.

The rearrangement uses TRBV7-9 and TRBJ1-1; D perhaps matches TRBD1 (5 bases). The CDR3 is 16 residues long. Germline lookup yields CDR1 SEHNR and CDR2 FQNEAQ (reference sequence). V gave up 1 base and J gave up 1 base, with 13 bases separating them. The CDR3 DNA reads as TGTGCCAGCAGCTTAGGCGGAACAGGCACGAACACTGAAGCTTTCTTT. It yields the protein CASSLGGTGTNTEAFF.